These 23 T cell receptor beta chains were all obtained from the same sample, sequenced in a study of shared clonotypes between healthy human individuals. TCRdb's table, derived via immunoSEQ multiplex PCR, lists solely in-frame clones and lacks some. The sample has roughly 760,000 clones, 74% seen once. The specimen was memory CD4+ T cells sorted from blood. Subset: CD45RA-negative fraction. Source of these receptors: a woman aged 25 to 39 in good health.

In DNA, the CDR3 is TGTGCCAGTAGCCTACCCGGGGAAAACTATGGCTACACCTTC. As protein: CASSLPGENYGYTF. The V call is TRBV19, the J call TRBJ1-2; D call uncertain. Trimming stripped 6 bases from V and 2 bases from J, with 13 bases between. The CDR3 has 14 residues. The germline CDR1 and CDR2 sequences are LNHDA and SQIVND (reference sequence).

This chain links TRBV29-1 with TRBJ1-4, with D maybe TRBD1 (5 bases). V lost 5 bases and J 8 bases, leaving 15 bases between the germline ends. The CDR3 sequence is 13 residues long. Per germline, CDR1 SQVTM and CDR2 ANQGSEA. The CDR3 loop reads CSVRDQPGEKLFF. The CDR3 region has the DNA TGCAGCGTTCGGGACCAACCTGGAGAAAAACTGTTTTTT. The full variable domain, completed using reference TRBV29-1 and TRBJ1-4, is SAVISQKPSRDICQRGTSLTIQCQVDSQVTMMFWYRQQPGQSLTLIATANQGSEATYESGFVIDKFPISRPNLTFSTLTVSNMSPEDSSIYLCSVRDQPGEKLFFGSGTQLSVL.

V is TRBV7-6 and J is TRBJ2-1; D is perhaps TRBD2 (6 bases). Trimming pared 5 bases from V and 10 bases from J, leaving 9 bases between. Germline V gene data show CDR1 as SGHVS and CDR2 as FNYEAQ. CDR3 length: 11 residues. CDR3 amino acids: CASSPAGEQFF. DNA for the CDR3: TGTGCCAGCAGCCCCGCGGGGGAGCAGTTCTTC.

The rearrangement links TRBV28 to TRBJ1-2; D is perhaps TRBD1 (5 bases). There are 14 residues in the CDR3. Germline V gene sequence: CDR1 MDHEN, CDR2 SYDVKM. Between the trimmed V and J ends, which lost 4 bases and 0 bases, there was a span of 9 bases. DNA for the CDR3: TGTGCCAGCAGTTCAGGACAAGCTAACTATGGCTACACCTTC. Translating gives CASSSGQANYGYTF.

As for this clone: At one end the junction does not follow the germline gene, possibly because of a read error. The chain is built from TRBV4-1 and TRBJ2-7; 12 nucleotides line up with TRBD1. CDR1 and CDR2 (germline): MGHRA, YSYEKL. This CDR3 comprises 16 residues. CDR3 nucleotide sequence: TGCGCCAGCAGCCAAGTTCCGGGACAGGGGGCCTATGAGCAGTACTTC. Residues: CASSQVPGQGAYEQYF.

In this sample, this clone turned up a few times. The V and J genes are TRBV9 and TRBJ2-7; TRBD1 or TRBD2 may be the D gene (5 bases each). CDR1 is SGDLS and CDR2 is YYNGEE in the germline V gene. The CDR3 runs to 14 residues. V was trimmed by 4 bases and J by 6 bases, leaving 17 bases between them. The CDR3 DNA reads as TGTGCCAGCAGCTCCCCGGGACGGGACGGCGAGCAGTACTTC. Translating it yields CASSSPGRDGEQYF.

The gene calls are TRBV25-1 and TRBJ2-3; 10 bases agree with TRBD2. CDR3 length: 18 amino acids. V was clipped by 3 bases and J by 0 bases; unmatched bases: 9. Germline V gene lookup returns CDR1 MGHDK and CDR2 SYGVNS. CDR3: CASSDRSRTSGSTDTQYF. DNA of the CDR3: TGTGCCAGCAGTGATCGATCCAGGACTAGCGGAAGCACAGATACGCAGTATTTT.

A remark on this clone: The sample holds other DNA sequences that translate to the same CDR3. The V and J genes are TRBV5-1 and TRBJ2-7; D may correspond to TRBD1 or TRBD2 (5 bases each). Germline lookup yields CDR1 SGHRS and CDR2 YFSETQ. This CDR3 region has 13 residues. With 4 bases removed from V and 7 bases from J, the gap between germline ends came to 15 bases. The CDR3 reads CASSLGGSGEQYF. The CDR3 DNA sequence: TGCGCCAGCAGCCTTGGGGGATCGGGGGAGCAGTACTTC.

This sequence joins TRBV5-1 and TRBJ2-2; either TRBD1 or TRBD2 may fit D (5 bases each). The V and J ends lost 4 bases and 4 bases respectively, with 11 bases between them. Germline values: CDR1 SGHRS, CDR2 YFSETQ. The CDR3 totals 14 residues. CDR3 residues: CASSGTWVTGELFF. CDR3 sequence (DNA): TGCGCCAGCAGCGGGACGTGGGTCACCGGGGAGCTGTTTTTT.

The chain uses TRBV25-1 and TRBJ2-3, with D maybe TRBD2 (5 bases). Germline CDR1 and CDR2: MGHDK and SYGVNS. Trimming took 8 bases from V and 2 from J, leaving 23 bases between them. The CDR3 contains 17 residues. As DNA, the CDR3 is TGTGCCAGCGGTGCCCACGACCCAAGAGGGTCCACAGATACGCAGTATTTT. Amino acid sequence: CASGAHDPRGSTDTQYF. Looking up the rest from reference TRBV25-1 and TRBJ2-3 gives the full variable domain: EADIYQTPRYLVIGTGKKITLECSQTMGHDKMYWYQQDPGMELHLIHYSYGVNSTEKGDLSSESTVSRIRTEHFPLTLESARPSHTSQYLCASGAHDPRGSTDTQYFGPGTRLTVL.

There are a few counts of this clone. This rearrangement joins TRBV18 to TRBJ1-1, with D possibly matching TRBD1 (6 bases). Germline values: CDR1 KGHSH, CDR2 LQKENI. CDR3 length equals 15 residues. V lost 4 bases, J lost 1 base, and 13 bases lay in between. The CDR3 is CASSQLQGKNTEAFF. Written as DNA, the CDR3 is TGTGCCAGCTCACAACTACAGGGAAAGAACACTGAAGCTTTCTTT. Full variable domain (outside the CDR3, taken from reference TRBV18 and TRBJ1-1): NAGVMQNPRHLVRRRGQEARLRCSPMKGHSHVYWYRQLPEEGLKFMVYLQKENIIDESGMPKERFSAEFPKEGPSILRIQQVVRGDSAAYFCASSQLQGKNTEAFFGQGTRLTVV.

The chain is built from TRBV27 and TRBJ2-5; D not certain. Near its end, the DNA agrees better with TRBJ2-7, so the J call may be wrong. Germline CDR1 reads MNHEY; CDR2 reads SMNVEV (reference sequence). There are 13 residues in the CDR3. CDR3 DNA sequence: TGTGCCAGCAGTTTATCGATTTTACACGAGCAGTACTTC. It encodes CASSLSILHEQYF.

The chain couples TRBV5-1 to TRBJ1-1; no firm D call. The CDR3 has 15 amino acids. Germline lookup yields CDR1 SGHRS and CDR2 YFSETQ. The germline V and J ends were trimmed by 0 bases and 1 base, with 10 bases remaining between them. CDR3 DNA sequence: TGCGCCAGCAGCTTGGAGCTACAGAAGAACACTGAAGCTTTCTTT. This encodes CASSLELQKNTEAFF.

The DNA of the CDR3 is TGTGCCATCAGTACCCCGGGACAGGGGGCCTACGAGCAGTACTTC. Its protein product is CAISTPGQGAYEQYF. V and J are TRBV10-3 and TRBJ2-7, with 11 nucleotides matching TRBD1. This CDR3 comprises 15 residues. Germline assignment: CDR1 ENHRY and CDR2 SYGVKD. J gave up 2 bases and V 5 bases, and 5 bases lay outside the gene matches.

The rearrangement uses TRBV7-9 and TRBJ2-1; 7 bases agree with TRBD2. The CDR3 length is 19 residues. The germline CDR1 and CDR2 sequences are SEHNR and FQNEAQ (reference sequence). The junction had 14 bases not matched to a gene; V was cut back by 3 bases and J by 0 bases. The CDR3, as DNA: TGTGCCAGCAGCTTCACCAGGGCGGGAGTATTTGGCTCCTACAATGAGCAGTTCTTC. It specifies CASSFTRAGVFGSYNEQFF. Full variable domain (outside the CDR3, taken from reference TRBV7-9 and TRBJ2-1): DTGVSQNPRHKITKRGQNVTFRCDPISEHNRLYWYRQTLGQGPEFLTYFQNEAQLEKSRLLSDRFSAERPKGSFSTLEIQRTEQGDSAMYLCASSFTRAGVFGSYNEQFFGPGTRLTVL.

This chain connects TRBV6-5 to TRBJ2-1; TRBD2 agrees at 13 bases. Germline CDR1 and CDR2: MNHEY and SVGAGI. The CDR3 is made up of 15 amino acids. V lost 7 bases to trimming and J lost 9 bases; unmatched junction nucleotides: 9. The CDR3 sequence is CASNSLAGGFSEQFF. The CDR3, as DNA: TGTGCCAGCAATTCACTAGCGGGAGGGTTCAGTGAGCAGTTCTTC.

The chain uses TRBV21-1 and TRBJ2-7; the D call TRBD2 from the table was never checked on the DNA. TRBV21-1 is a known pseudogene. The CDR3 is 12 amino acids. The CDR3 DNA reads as TGTGCCAGCATAGGACTACGCTACGAGCAGTACTTC. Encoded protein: CASIGLRYEQYF.

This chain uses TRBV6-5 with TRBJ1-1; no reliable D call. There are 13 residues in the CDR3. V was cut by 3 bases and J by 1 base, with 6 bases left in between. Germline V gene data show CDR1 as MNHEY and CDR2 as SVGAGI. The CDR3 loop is CASSYKRNTEAFF. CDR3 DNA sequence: TGTGCCAGCAGTTATAAAAGGAACACTGAAGCTTTCTTT.

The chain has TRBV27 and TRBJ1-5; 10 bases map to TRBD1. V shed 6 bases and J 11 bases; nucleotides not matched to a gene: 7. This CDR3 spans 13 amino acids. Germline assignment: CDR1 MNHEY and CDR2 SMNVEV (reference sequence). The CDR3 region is CASRPTGGWAQHF. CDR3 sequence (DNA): TGTGCCAGCAGGCCGACAGGGGGCTGGGCCCAGCATTTT.

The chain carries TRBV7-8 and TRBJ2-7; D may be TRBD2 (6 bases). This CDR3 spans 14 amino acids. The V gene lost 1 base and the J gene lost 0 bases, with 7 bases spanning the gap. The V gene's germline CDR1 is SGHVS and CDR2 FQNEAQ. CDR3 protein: CASSLGGDSYEQYF. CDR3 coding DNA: TGTGCCAGCAGCTTAGGCGGGGACTCCTACGAGCAGTACTTC.

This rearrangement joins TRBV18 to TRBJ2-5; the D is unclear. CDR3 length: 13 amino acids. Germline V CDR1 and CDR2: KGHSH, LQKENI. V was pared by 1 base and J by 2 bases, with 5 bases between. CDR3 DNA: TGTGCCAGCTCACCACGGGCTCAAGAGACCCAGTACTTC. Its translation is CASSPRAQETQYF.

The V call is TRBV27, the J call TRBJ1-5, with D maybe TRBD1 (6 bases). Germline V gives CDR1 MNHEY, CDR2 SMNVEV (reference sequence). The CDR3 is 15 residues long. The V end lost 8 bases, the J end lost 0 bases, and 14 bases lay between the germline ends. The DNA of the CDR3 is TGTGCCAGCTCTTATCAGGGGCGTAGCAATCAGCCCCAGCATTTT. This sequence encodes CASSYQGRSNQPQHF.

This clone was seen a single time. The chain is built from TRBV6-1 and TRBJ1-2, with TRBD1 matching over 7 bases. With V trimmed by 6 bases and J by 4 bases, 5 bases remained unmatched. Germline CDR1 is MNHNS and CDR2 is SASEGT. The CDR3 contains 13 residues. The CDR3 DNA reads TGTGCCAGCAGCACGACAGGGTCCTATGGCTACACCTTC. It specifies CASSTTGSYGYTF.